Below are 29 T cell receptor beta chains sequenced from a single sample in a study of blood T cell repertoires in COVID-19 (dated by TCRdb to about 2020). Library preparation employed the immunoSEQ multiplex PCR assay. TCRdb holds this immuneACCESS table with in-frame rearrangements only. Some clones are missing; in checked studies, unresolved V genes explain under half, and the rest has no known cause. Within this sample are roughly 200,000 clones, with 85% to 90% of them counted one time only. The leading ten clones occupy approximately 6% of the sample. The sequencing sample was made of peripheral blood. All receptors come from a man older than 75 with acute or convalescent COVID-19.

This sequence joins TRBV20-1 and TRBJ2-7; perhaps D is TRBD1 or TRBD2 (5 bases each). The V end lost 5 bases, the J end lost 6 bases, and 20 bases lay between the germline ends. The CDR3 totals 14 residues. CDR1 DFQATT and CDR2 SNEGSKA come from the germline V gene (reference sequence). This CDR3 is CSARGLDGAGEQYF. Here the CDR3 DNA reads TGCAGTGCTCGTGGACTGGATGGGGCCGGCGAGCAGTACTTC.

The CDR3 is CANYPTLYEQYV. As DNA, the CDR3 is TGTGCCAACTACCCGACCCTCTACGAGCAGTACGTC. The rearrangement joins TRBV27 to TRBJ2-7, with no clear D. The length of the CDR3 is 12 residues. Germline CDR1 is MNHEY and CDR2 is SMNVEV (reference sequence). The V end was cut by 10 bases, the J end by 3 bases, with 13 bases between.

The CDR3 DNA follows: TGTGCCAGCAGCTTGAACAGGGTCTATGGCTACACCTTC. Translation: CASSLNRVYGYTF. V is TRBV5-6 and J is TRBJ1-2, with D possibly matching TRBD1 (6 bases). This CDR3 spans 13 amino acids. The V end lost 1 base, the J end lost 4 bases, and 8 bases lay between the germline ends. CDR1 and CDR2 (germline): SGHDT, YYEEEE. Using reference TRBV5-6 and TRBJ1-2 for the parts outside the CDR3, the full variable domain is DAGVTQSPTHLIKTRGQQVTLRCSPKSGHDTVSWYQQALGQGPQFIFQYYEEEERQRGNFPDRFSGHQFPNYSSELNVNALLLGDSALYLCASSLNRVYGYTFGSGTRLTVV.

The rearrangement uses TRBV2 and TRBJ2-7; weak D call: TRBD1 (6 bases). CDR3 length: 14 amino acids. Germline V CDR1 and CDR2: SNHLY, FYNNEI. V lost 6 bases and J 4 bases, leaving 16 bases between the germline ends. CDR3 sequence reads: CASRLQGLGYEQYF. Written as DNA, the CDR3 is TGTGCCAGCAGATTACAGGGTTTAGGATACGAGCAGTACTTC.

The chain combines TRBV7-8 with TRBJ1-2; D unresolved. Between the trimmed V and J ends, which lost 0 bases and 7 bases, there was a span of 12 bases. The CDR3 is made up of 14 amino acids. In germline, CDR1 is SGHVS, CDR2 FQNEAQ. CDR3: CASSLAPGTLGYTF. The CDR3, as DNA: TGTGCCAGCAGCTTAGCCCCGGGAACCCTTGGCTACACCTTC.

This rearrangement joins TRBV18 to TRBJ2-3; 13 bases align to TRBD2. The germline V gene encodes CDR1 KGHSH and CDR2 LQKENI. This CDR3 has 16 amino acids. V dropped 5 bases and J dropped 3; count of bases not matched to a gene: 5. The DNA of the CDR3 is TGTGCCAGCTCAAAACTACTAGCGGGAGGGACAGATACGCAGTATTTT. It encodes CASSKLLAGGTDTQYF. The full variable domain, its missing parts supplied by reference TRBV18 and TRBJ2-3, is NAGVMQNPRHLVRRRGQEARLRCSPMKGHSHVYWYRQLPEEGLKFMVYLQKENIIDESGMPKERFSAEFPKEGPSILRIQQVVRGDSAAYFCASSKLLAGGTDTQYFGPGTRLTVL.

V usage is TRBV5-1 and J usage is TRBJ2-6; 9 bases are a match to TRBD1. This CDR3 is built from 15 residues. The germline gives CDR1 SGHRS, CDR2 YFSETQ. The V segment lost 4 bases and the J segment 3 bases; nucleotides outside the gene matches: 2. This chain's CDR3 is CASSNRGLGANVLTF. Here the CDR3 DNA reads TGCGCCAGCAGCAACAGGGGGCTTGGGGCCAACGTCCTGACTTTC. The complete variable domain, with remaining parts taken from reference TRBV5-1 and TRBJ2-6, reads KAGVTQTPRYLIKTRGQQVTLSCSPISGHRSVSWYQQTPGQGLQFLFEYFSETQRNKGNFPGRFSGRQFSNSRSEMNVSTLELGDSALYLCASSNRGLGANVLTFGAGSRLTVL.

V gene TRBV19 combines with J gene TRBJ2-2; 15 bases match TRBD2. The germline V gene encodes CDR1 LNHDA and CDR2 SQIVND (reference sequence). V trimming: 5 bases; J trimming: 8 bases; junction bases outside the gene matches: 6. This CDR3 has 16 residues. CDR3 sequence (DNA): TGTGCCAGTAGTGGGGGACTAGCGGGAGGAGTGGGGGAGCTGTTTTTT. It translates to CASSGGLAGGVGELFF.

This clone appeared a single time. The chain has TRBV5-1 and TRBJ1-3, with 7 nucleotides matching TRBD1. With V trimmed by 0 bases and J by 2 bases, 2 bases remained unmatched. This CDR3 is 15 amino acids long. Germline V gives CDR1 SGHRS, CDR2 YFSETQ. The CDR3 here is CASSLGDSAGNTIYF. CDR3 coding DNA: TGCGCCAGCAGCTTGGGGGACAGCGCTGGAAACACCATATATTTT.

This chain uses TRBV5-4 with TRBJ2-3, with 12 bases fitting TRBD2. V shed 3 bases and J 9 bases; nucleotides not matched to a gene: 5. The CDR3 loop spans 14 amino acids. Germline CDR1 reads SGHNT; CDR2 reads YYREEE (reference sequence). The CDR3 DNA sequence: TGTGCCAGCAGCTCGAGCACTAGCGGGAGGACGCAGTATTTT. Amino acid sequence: CASSSSTSGRTQYF.

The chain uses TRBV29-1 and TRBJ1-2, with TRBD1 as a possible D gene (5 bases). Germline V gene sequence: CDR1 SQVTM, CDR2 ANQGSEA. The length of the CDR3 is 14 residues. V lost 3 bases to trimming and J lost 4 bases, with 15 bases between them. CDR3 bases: TGCAGCGTTGAGGGGTGGGAGGGGAGCTATGGCTACACCTTC. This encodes CSVEGWEGSYGYTF.

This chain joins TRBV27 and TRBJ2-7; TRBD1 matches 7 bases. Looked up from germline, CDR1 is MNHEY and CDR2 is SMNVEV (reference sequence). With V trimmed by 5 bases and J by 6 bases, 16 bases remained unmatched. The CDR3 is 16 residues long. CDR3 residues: CASSPPSTWTGGEQYV. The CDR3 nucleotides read TGTGCCAGCAGTCCCCCCAGCACGTGGACAGGAGGCGAGCAGTACGTC.

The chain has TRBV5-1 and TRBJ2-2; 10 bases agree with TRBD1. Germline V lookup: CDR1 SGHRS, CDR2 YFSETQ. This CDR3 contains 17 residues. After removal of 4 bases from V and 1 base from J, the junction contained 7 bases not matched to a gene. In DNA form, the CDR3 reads TGCGCCAGCAGCACAAAGACAGGGGGCAAGAACACCGGGGAGCTGTTTTTT. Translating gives CASSTKTGGKNTGELFF.

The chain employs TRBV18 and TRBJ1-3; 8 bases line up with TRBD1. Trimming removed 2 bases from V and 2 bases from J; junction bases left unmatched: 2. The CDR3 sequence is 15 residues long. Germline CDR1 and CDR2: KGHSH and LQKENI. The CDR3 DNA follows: TGTGCCAGCTCACCAAACAGGGGGGCTGGAAACACCATATATTTT. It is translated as CASSPNRGAGNTIYF.

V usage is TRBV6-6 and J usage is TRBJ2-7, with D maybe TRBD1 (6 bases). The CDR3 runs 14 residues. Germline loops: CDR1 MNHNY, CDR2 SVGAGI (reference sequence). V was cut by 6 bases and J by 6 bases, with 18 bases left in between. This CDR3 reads CASRPTGFGGEQYV. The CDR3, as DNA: TGTGCCAGCAGACCCACAGGGTTTGGGGGCGAGCAGTACGTC.

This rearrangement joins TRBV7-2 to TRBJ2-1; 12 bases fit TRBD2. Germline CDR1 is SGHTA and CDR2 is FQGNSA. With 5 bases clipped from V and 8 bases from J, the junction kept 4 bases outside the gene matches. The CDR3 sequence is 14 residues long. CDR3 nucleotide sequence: TGTGCCAGCAGCCCTACTAGCGGGAGGCATGAGCAGTTCTTC. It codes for CASSPTSGRHEQFF.

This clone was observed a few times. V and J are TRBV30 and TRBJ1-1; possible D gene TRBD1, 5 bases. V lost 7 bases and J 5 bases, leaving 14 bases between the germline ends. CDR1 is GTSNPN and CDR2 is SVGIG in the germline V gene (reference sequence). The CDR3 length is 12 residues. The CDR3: CASVSGGTEAFF. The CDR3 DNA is TGTGCCTCGGTTTCGGGGGGAACTGAAGCTTTCTTT.

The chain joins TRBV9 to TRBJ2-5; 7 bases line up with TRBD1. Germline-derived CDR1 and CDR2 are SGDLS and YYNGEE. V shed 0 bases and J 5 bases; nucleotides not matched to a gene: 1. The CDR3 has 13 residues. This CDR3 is CASSVEDRETQYF. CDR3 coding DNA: TGTGCCAGCAGCGTAGAGGACAGGGAGACCCAGTACTTC.

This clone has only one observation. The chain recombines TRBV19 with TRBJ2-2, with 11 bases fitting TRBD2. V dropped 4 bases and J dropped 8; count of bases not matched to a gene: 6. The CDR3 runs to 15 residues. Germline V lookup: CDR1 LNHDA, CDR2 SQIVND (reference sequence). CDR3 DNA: TGTGCCAGTAGTACACTAGCGGGAGTCAGAGGGGAGCTGTTTTTT. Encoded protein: CASSTLAGVRGELFF.

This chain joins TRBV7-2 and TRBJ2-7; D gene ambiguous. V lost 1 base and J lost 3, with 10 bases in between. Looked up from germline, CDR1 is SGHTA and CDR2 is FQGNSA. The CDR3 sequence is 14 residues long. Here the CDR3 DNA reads TGTGCCAGCAGCTTAGGGCCCGAGGTCTACGAGCAGTACTTC. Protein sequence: CASSLGPEVYEQYF.

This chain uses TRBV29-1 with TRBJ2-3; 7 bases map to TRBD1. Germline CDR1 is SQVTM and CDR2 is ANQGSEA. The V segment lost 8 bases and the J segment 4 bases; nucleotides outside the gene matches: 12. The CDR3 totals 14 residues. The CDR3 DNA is TGCAGCCATAACACAGGGGTTTACGCAGATACGCAGTATTTT. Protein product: CSHNTGVYADTQYF.

CDR3 coding DNA: TGTGCCAGCTCACCCTGGGACAGAGGTGGAAACACCATATATTTT. Protein sequence: CASSPWDRGGNTIYF. J is TRBJ1-3 and V is TRBV18; TRBD1 aligns across 7 bases. Trimming cost V 3 bases and J 3 bases; bases outside gene matches: 5. The germline gives CDR1 KGHSH, CDR2 LQKENI. The CDR3 length is 15 residues.

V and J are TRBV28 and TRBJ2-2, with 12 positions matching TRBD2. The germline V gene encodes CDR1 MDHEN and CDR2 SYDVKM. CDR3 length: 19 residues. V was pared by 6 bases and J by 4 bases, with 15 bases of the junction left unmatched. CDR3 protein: CASSPTGASGRAGTGELFF. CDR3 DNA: TGTGCCAGCAGCCCAACGGGGGCTAGCGGGAGGGCGGGCACCGGGGAGCTGTTTTTT.

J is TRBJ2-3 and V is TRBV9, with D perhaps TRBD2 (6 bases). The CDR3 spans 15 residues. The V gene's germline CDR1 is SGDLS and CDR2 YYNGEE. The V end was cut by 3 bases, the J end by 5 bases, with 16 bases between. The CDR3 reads CASSASGLPGDTQYF. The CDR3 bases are TGTGCCAGCAGCGCTTCGGGACTTCCCGGAGATACGCAGTATTTT.

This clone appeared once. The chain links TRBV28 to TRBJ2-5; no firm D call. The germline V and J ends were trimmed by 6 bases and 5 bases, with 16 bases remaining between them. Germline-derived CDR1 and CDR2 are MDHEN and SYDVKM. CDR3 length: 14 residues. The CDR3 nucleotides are TGTGCCAGCAGCTCAGTCCGCTCGGAGGAGACCCAGTACTTC. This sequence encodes CASSSVRSEETQYF. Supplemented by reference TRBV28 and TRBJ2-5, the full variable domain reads DVKVTQSSRYLVKRTGEKVFLECVQDMDHENMFWYRQDPGLGLRLIYFSYDVKMKEKGDIPEGYSVSREKKERFSLILESASTNQTSMYLCASSSVRSEETQYFGPGTRLLVL.

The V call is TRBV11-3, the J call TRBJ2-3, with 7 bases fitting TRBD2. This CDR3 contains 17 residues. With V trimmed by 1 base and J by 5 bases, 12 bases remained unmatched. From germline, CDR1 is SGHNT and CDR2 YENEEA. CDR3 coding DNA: TGTGCCAGCAGCTTAGTGTCCCGGTCGGGAGGTGGAGATACGCAGTATTTT. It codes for CASSLVSRSGGGDTQYF.

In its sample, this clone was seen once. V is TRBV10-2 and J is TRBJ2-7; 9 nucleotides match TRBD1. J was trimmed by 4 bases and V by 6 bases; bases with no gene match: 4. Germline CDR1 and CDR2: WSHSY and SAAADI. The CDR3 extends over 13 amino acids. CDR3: CASRPTGGYEQYF. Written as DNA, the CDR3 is TGCGCCAGCAGGCCGACAGGGGGATACGAGCAGTACTTC.

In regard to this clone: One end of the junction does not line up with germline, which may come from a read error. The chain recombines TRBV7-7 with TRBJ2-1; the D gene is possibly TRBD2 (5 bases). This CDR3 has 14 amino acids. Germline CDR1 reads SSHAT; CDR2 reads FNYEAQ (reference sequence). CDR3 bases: TGTGCTAGCAGCTTAAGCGGTGTGAGGGATGAGCAGTTCTTC. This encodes CASSLSGVRDEQFF.

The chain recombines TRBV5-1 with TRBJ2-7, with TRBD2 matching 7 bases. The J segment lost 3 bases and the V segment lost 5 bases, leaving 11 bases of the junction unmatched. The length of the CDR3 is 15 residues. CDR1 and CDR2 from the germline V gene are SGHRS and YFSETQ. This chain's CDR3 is CASRSGLAANYEQYF. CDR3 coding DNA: TGCGCCAGCAGAAGTGGTCTAGCGGCTAACTACGAGCAGTACTTC.